The TCR beta chain described here comes from a study of shared clonotypes between healthy human individuals. Findings and limits, study-wide: Large sequencing depth failed to make sorted-subset sequencing complete, rarefaction showed.

J was trimmed by 3 bases and V by 4 bases; bases with no gene match: 5. Germline V gene lookup returns CDR1 SGHNT and CDR2 YYREEE (reference sequence). The CDR3 totals 14 residues. In regard to this clone: The target antigen is unknown.

It was about 210 ng DNA, around 32,000 T cell genomes, that sorted-subset replicate PCRs used. Generated by immunoSEQ multiplex PCR, the TCRdb table keeps only in-frame clones and is missing some. The sample lists 2,500,000 or so clones; approximately 93% were seen once. Negatively enriched CD4+ T cells were divided by CD45RA into naive and memory. This chain uses TRBV5-4 with TRBJ2-3; 7 nucleotides line up with TRBD2. The clonotype was recovered from a man between 18 and 35 years old in good health. Some clones in this sample may be carry-over from other donors' samples. The sequencing sample was made of naive CD4+ T cells from PBMCs. Described subset: CD45RA+ positively selected. The chain's CDR3 is CASSRWGGTDTQYF. DNA of the CDR3: TGTGCCAGCAGCCGTTGGGGGGGAACAGATACGCAGTATTTT.